The 9 T cell receptor beta chains below all came from one sample that was sequenced in a study of Graves' ophthalmopathy and Graves' hyperthyroidism. Amplification targeted the TCR beta CDR3 regions, with RNA transcripts as the source material. In the first round, RT-PCR was carried out with HTBI primers, and a multiplex PCR formed the second round. Each CDR3 protein gets one entry after TCRdb re-called the multiplex PCR reads with MiXCR. The table shows about 500,000 distinct CDR3 sequences, with about 40% occurring only once. The sequencing input was peripheral blood or thyroid tissue (not recorded which). The receptors shown here come from an adult man with Graves' hyperthyroidism.

The genes are TRBV29-1 and TRBJ2-6, with 7 bases fitting TRBD1. Germline-derived CDR1 and CDR2 are SQVTM and ANQGSEA. J was trimmed by 3 bases and V by 4 bases; bases with no gene match: 9. This CDR3 has 16 residues. The CDR3 here is CSVVSAQGSGANVLTF. CDR3 in DNA: TGCAGCGTTGTTTCGGCACAGGGGAGTGGGGCCAACGTCCTGACTTTC.

This clonotype showed up many times. This chain uses TRBV29-1 with TRBJ2-5, with D unclear. CDR1 SQVTM and CDR2 ANQGSEA come from the germline V gene. The CDR3 spans 11 residues. The V gene lost 4 bases and the J gene lost 5 bases, with 8 bases spanning the gap. CDR3 region: CSVVLMETQYF. Here the CDR3 DNA reads TGCAGCGTTGTCTTGATGGAGACCCAGTACTTC.

To note about this clonotype: Likely a read error: the CDR3 ends without its conserved phenylalanine or tryptophan. The J gene is TRBJ2-7, the V gene TRBV2, with 8 bases lining up with TRBD2. The CDR3 is 14 residues long. The V segment lost 9 bases and the J segment 4 bases; nucleotides outside the gene matches: 11. Germline CDR1 SNHLY, CDR2 FYNNEI. This CDR3 is CASRPSGSRYEQYL. The CDR3 coding sequence is TGTGCCAGTAGACCAAGCGGGAGTCGTTACGAGCAGTACCTC.

This chain connects TRBV19 to TRBJ2-3; D possibly corresponds to TRBD2 (5 bases). Per germline, CDR1 LNHDA and CDR2 SQIVND (reference sequence). V lost 6 bases to trimming and J lost 2 bases, with 15 bases between them. The CDR3 is 15 residues long. The CDR3, as DNA: TGTGCCAGTAGCCCTAGCTGGAGAGCCACAGATACGCAGTATTTT. This codes for CASSPSWRATDTQYF.

The table lists this clonotype with many counts. As DNA, the CDR3 is TGTGCCAGCGGACGGGTTAATCAGCCCCAGCATTTT. Its translation: CASGRVNQPQHF. The gene calls are TRBV6-5 and TRBJ1-5; no definite D call. Trimming took 8 bases from V and 4 from J, leaving 9 bases between them. CDR1 and CDR2 (germline): MNHEY, SVGAGI. CDR3 size: 12 residues.

The V gene is TRBV20-1, the J gene TRBJ1-5, with 7 bases identical to TRBD1. V lost 6 bases and J lost 6; bases outside the gene matches: 5. The CDR3 has 12 residues. Germline CDR1 is DFQATT and CDR2 is SNEGSKA (reference sequence). CDR3 nucleotide sequence: TGCAGTGCGGTTCGGGACAGTCAGCCCCAGCATTTT. It codes for CSAVRDSQPQHF.

The rearrangement links TRBV7-2 to TRBJ2-7, with a possible D match to TRBD2 (5 bases). Per germline, CDR1 SGHTA and CDR2 FQGNSA. This CDR3 is built from 13 residues. Trimming shortened V by 5 bases and J by 7 bases, and 15 bases separated the two germline ends. Here the CDR3 DNA reads TGTGCCAGCAGCCCGGGAACGGTCGGGGAGCAGTACTTC. Translation gives CASSPGTVGEQYF.

The genes are TRBV4-2 and TRBJ2-7; 11 bases are shared with TRBD2. The DNA matches TRBJ2-1 better at its end, which makes the J call doubtful. The CDR3 is made up of 15 amino acids. Germline CDR1 and CDR2: LGHNA and YNFKEQ. The DNA of the CDR3 is TGTGCCAGCAGCCTAGCGGGAGGGCCTAGCAATGAGCAGTTCTTC. Translated: CASSLAGGPSNEQFF.

The rearrangement uses TRBV28 and TRBJ1-4; unclear D gene. The V gene's germline CDR1 is MDHEN and CDR2 SYDVKM. The length of the CDR3 is 15 residues. V lost 5 bases, J lost 4 bases, and 14 bases lay in between. The CDR3 nucleotides are TGTGCCAGCAGTCCCCCCCGTGGTGGTAATGAAAAACTGTTTTTT. It yields the protein CASSPPRGGNEKLFF.